This TCR beta chain was recorded in a study of T cells in tuberculosis. Assay: immunoSEQ multiplex PCR; the TCRdb copy retains only in-frame clones and omits some. The sample has tens of thousands of clones, more than 90% seen once. The sequence was collected from a donor aged 10-29 years with latent tuberculosis or without tuberculosis infection. The sample consisted of PBMCs.

Here the CDR3 DNA reads TGTGCCAGCAGCCAGATACCTGCCGTAGCTAATGAAAAACTGTTTTTT. This translates into CASSQIPAVANEKLFF. This chain joins TRBV4-2 and TRBJ1-4; no reliable D call. Per the germline V gene, CDR1 is LGHNA and CDR2 is YNFKEQ. V was cut by 3 bases and J by 3 bases, with 14 bases left in between. The CDR3 contains 16 residues.